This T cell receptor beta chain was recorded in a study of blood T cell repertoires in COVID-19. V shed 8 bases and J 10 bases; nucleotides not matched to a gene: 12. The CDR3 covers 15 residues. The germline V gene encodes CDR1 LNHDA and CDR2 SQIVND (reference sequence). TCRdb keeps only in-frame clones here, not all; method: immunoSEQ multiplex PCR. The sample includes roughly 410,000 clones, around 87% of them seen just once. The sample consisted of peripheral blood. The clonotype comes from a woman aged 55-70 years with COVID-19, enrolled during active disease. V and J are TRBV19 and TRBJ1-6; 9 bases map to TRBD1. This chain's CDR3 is CASDGRGQGDSPLHF. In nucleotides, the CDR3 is TGTGCCAGTGACGGCCGGGGACAGGGTGACTCACCCCTCCACTTT.